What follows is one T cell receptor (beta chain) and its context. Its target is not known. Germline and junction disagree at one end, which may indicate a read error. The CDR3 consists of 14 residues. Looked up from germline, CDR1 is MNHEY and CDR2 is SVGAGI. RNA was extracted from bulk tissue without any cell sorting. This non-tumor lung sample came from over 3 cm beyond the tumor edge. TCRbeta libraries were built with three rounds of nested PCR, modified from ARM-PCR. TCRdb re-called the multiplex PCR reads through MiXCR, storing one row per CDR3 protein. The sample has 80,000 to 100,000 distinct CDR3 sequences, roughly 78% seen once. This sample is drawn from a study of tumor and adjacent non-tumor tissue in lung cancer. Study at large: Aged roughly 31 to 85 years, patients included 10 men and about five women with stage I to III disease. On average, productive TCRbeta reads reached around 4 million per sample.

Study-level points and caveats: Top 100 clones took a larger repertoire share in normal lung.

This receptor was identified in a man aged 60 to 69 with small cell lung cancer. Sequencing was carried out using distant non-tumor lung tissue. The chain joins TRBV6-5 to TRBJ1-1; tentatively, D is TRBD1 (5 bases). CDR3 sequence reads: CTSRQCIRDTEAFF. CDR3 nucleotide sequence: TGTACCAGCAGACAATGCATCAGGGACACTGAAGCTTTCTTT.